At least ten counts were recorded for the clone carrying this T cell receptor (beta chain). Unique molecular identifiers were added to individual cDNA molecules. MiXCR, applied by TCRdb to the 5' RACE reads, yields one record per CDR3 protein. Altogether roughly 9,200 distinct CDR3 sequences are present, about 5% being singletons, with the ten largest covering approximately 9.7%. This record comes from a study of early T cells in non-severe SARS-CoV-2 infection. As for the study in general: Bulk RNA isolated from unsorted whole blood underwent sequencing; chains were not paired.

Germline V lookup: CDR1 SQVTM, CDR2 ANQGSEA. The junction had 10 bases not matched to a gene; V was cut back by 3 bases and J by 3 bases. This CDR3 has 16 residues. This clonotype originated in an adult who was a healthcare worker with PCR-confirmed SARS-CoV-2 infection or an uninfected control (not recorded which). The specimen was whole blood. The chain uses TRBV29-1 and TRBJ1-3; 8 positions agree with TRBD1. The CDR3 DNA follows: TGCAGCGTTGACGGGCTGACAGGGGAAGATGGAAACACCATATATTTT. Translation: CSVDGLTGEDGNTIYF.